The 14 T cell receptor beta chains in this list originate from one sample, sequenced in a study of T cells after yellow fever vaccination. MiXCR, applied by TCRdb to the 5' RACE reads, yields one record per CDR3 protein. The sample lists fewer than 450,000 distinct CDR3 sequences, about 4% occurring once. The source was PBMCs, collected 5 days after the yellow fever booster vaccination. The source of these receptors is a man younger than 35 who received the YFV17D yellow fever vaccine.

The V and J genes are TRBV10-3 and TRBJ1-5, with D perhaps TRBD1 (5 bases). Germline lookup yields CDR1 ENHRY and CDR2 SYGVKD. V was pared by 2 bases and J by 9 bases, with 5 bases between. The CDR3 is made up of 11 amino acids. CDR3 in amino acids: CAISEGGPQHF. CDR3 in DNA: TGTGCCATCAGTGAGGGGGGGCCCCAGCATTTT.

This clonotype has ten or more counts. The gene calls are TRBV18 and TRBJ2-5, with D possibly TRBD1 on 6 matching bases. Trimming cost V 3 bases and J 4 bases, with 12 bases left between them. The CDR3 loop spans 14 amino acids. Germline V gene data show CDR1 as KGHSH and CDR2 as LQKENI. For the CDR3, the DNA is TGTGCCAGCTCACCTTCACAGGGAAGAGAGACCCAGTACTTC. Protein sequence: CASSPSQGRETQYF.

V gene TRBV24-1 combines with J gene TRBJ2-5; 9 bases agree with TRBD1. The V gene end was trimmed by 3 bases and the J gene end by 2 bases; junction bases not matched to a gene: 6. Germline V gene lookup returns CDR1 KGHDR and CDR2 SFDVKD. This CDR3 region has 16 residues. CDR3 region: CATSDAGTGTQETQYF. The CDR3 DNA sequence: TGTGCCACCAGTGATGCCGGGACAGGGACGCAAGAGACCCAGTACTTC.

This clonotype was detected many times. The gene calls are TRBV9 and TRBJ2-1, with D perhaps TRBD1 or TRBD2 (5 bases each). Trimming removed 0 bases at V and 4 bases at J, with 11 bases between. This CDR3 is built from 15 residues. From germline, CDR1 is SGDLS and CDR2 YYNGEE. CDR3 coding DNA: TGTGCCAGCAGCGTAGCGGGGACGGTTTACAATGAGCAGTTCTTC. Protein: CASSVAGTVYNEQFF.

This clonotype has just a few counts. The V and J genes are TRBV6-2 or TRBV6-3 and TRBJ1-6; TRBD1 might be the D (6 bases). Germline CDR1 MNHEY, CDR2 SVGEGT. This CDR3 is built from 16 residues. With 7 bases removed from V and 7 bases from J, the gap between germline ends came to 20 bases. The CDR3 region is CASTMEGVSRNSPLHF. The CDR3 DNA reads as TGTGCCAGCACCATGGAGGGGGTTAGTCGAAATTCACCCCTCCACTTT.

V gene TRBV20-1 combines with J gene TRBJ2-4; D not certain. The CDR3 runs to 14 residues. Germline CDR1 and CDR2: DFQATT and SNEGSKA (reference sequence). V lost 4 bases and J lost 0, with 10 bases in between. CDR3 residues: CSATEPVAKNIQYF. In DNA, the CDR3 is TGCAGTGCTACCGAGCCTGTAGCCAAAAACATTCAGTACTTC.

The rearrangement links TRBV4-2 to TRBJ2-1, with 8 bases lining up with TRBD2. This CDR3 spans 16 amino acids. The V gene end was trimmed by 4 bases and the J gene end by 8 bases; junction bases not matched to a gene: 13. The germline gives CDR1 LGHNA, CDR2 YNFKEQ. The CDR3 loop is CASSLFSGLEIYEQFF. CDR3 in DNA: TGTGCCAGCAGCCTATTCTCGGGACTAGAGATATATGAGCAGTTCTTC.

This clonotype has a handful of counts. This chain joins TRBV10-3 and TRBJ2-7; 11 nucleotides align to TRBD2. The CDR3 spans 15 residues. Germline V CDR1 and CDR2: ENHRY, SYGVKD. V was clipped by 11 bases and J by 6 bases; unmatched bases: 15. CDR3 residues: CAASDSGGAVREQYF. The CDR3 DNA is TGTGCCGCCTCGGATAGCGGGGGGGCGGTTCGCGAGCAGTACTTC.

Ten or more counts support this clonotype. The chain links TRBV7-3 to TRBJ2-2, with D unresolved. Germline V gene lookup returns CDR1 SGHTA and CDR2 FQGTGA. With 3 bases removed from V and 8 bases from J, the gap between germline ends came to 7 bases. There are 12 residues in the CDR3. The CDR3 spells CASSLGRGELFF. As DNA, the CDR3 is TGTGCCAGCAGCTTGGGTCGAGGGGAGCTGTTTTTT.

In its sample, this clonotype was seen a few times. This rearrangement joins TRBV7-2 to TRBJ1-6; TRBD1 might be the D (5 bases). Germline V gene lookup returns CDR1 SGHTA and CDR2 FQGNSA. This CDR3 is 14 amino acids long. V was pared by 3 bases and J by 6 bases, with 9 bases between. The CDR3 spells CASSFRGLNSPLHF. CDR3 nucleotide sequence: TGTGCCAGCAGCTTCCGGGGCCTTAATTCACCCCTCCACTTT.

This clonotype was counted at least ten times. This rearrangement joins TRBV27 to TRBJ2-3; possible D gene TRBD2, 6 bases. Germline-derived CDR1 and CDR2 are MNHEY and SMNVEV (reference sequence). The length of the CDR3 is 13 residues. The V gene lost 6 bases and the J gene lost 2 bases, with 9 bases spanning the gap. DNA for the CDR3: TGTGCCAGCAGCCGGGGACTCACAGATACGCAGTATTTT. This sequence encodes CASSRGLTDTQYF.

This clonotype was detected a few times. V and J are TRBV15 and TRBJ2-1; the match to TRBD1 covers 7 bases. The V and J ends lost 1 base and 0 bases, in that order; junction bases with no gene match: 9. Germline CDR1 LNHNV, CDR2 YYDKDF (reference sequence). The CDR3 is 18 residues long. The CDR3 loop is CATSRGYETGSSYNEQFF. DNA for the CDR3: TGTGCCACCAGCAGAGGATACGAGACAGGGAGCTCCTACAATGAGCAGTTCTTC.

This clonotype was seen a few times. V gene TRBV2 combines with J gene TRBJ1-6, with TRBD1 as a possible D gene (6 bases). Germline V gives CDR1 SNHLY, CDR2 FYNNEI. This CDR3 contains 17 residues. V shed 6 bases and J shed 1 base, with 16 bases lying between them. This CDR3 reads CASSVAPGESYNSPLHF. In DNA form, the CDR3 reads TGTGCCAGCAGCGTCGCCCCAGGGGAATCCTATAATTCACCCCTCCACTTT.

This clonotype was detected only a few times. The chain uses TRBV9 and TRBJ2-3; D is uncertain. V was trimmed by 4 bases and J by 4 bases, leaving 13 bases between them. Germline assignment: CDR1 SGDLS and CDR2 YYNGEE. The CDR3 sequence is 14 residues long. In DNA form, the CDR3 reads TGTGCCAGCAGCCGCGAATCAGTTTCAGATACGCAGTATTTT. Its translation: CASSRESVSDTQYF.